The sequence of this T cell receptor (beta chain) was determined in a study of OX40 agonist ivuxolimab in advanced cancers. Findings of the study overall: Relatively little clonal expansion, among the lowest observed, appeared in partial responders at 0.1-3.0 mg/kg.

About this clone: Its specificity is not known.

TCRdb keeps only in-frame clones here, not all; method: immunoSEQ multiplex PCR. Here the sample spans fewer than 40,000 clones, around three quarters being singletons. CDR3 size: 13 residues. Trimming removed 4 bases from V and 5 bases from J, with 13 bases in between. Per germline, CDR1 SGDLS and CDR2 YYNGEE. This sample comprised CD4+ or CD8+ T cells sorted from blood, obtained in a trial of the OX40 agonist ivuxolimab. The rearrangement uses TRBV9 and TRBJ2-7; D might be TRBD1 (6 bases). This clonotype was obtained from an adult with an advanced solid tumor such as melanoma, head and neck, liver or kidney cancer. CDR3 residues: CASSPRQDHEQYF. DNA for the CDR3: TGTGCCAGCAGCCCCCGACAGGACCACGAGCAGTACTTC.